This is a list of T cell receptor beta chains from one sample in a study of a mutant IDH1 vaccine in newly diagnosed glioma. Profiled with immunoSEQ multiplex PCR; TCRdb holds only in-frame clones, not every one. The sample lists about 30,000 clones, 82% occurring once. The sequencing used PBMCs, collected from a glioma patient treated with radiotherapy, temozolomide or both. All receptors derive from a young man with glioma. Both conserved end residues are part of each CDR3. A D gene is named only where the DNA matches it firmly. Part of the rows lack a size; the others show once, few, many or a class for expanded clones.

j_call d_call v_call clone_size cdr3_aa cdr3_nt
TRBJ2-1 TRBD1 TRBV5-4 once CASSPRTGGHNEQFF TGTGCCAGCAGCCCACGGACAGGGGGTCACAATGAGCAGTTCTTC
TRBJ2-1 NA TRBV27 once CASSGRGNEQFF TGTGCCAGCAGTGGCCGGGGAAATGAGCAGTTCTTC
TRBJ1-5 NA TRBV18 NA CASSPGLNQPQHF TGTGCCAGCTCACCCGGGTTAAATCAGCCCCAGCATTTT
TRBJ2-6 NA TRBV9 NA CASSQWGSGANVLTF TGTGCCAGCAGCCAGTGGGGCTCTGGGGCCAACGTCCTGACTTTC
TRBJ2-5 TRBD1 TRBV19 NA CASASGGHQETQYF TGTGCCAGCGCCTCAGGGGGCCACCAAGAGACCCAGTACTTC
TRBJ1-1 NA TRBV5-1 NA CASSLRLGSPGTEAFF TGCGCCAGCAGCCTAAGGTTGGGGTCACCTGGCACTGAAGCTTTCTTT
TRBJ2-5 TRBD2 TRBV30 NA CAWSGPRSSGRRETQYF TGTGCCTGGAGTGGGCCCCGGAGTAGCGGGAGGAGGGAGACCCAGTACTTC
TRBJ2-2 NA TRBV7-6 NA CASSFISEPGVGELFF TGTGCCAGCAGCTTCATAAGCGAGCCAGGGGTTGGGGAGCTGTTTTTT
TRBJ2-3 NA TRBV2 NA CASRGGVPTDTQYF TGTGCCAGCCGAGGGGGGGTTCCCACAGATACGCAGTATTTT
TRBJ2-7 NA TRBV10-3 NA CAISDRTYEQYF TGTGCCATCTCCGACCGAACCTACGAGCAGTACTTC
TRBJ1-2 NA TRBV27 NA CASSPIQGNGYTF TGTGCCAGCAGTCCGATACAGGGTAACGGCTACACCTTC
TRBJ2-7 TRBD1 TRBV5-1 NA CASSLRGQSRDEQYF TGCGCCAGCAGCTTGAGGGGACAGAGTCGGGACGAGCAGTACTTC
TRBJ2-7 TRBD1 TRBV27 NA CASGVGTGDEQYF TGTGCCAGCGGGGTAGGGACAGGGGACGAGCAGTACTTC
TRBJ1-3 NA TRBV2 NA CASSQGNSGNTIYF TGTGCCAGCAGTCAGGGAAATTCTGGAAACACCATATATTTT
TRBJ1-1 NA TRBV5-6 NA CASSLEGLRGTEAFF TGTGCCAGCAGCTTGGAGGGCTTAAGGGGCACTGAAGCTTTCTTT
TRBJ2-7 NA TRBV27 once CASSLYLGEQYF TGTGCCAGCAGTTTATACCTTGGGGAGCAGTACTTC
TRBJ1-1 TRBD1 TRBV19 NA CASRTGGPNTEAFF TGTGCCAGTAGAACAGGGGGACCGAACACTGAAGCTTTCTTT
TRBJ2-2 NA TRBV28 NA CAGQFSNTGELFF TGTGCCGGACAGTTTTCGAACACCGGGGAGCTGTTTTTT
TRBJ2-7 NA TRBV4-1 NA CASSQGPDAAGAKAYEQYF TGCGCCAGCAGCCAAGGGCCTGATGCTGCAGGGGCTAAAGCCTACGAGCAGTACTTC
TRBJ2-5 NA TRBV28 once CASSMNRVDLGETQYF TGTGCCAGCAGCATGAACAGGGTTGATCTCGGGGAGACCCAGTACTTC
TRBJ2-1 TRBD2 TRBV19 NA CASSILAGGVRNEQFF TGTGCCAGTAGTATCCTAGCGGGAGGAGTACGCAATGAGCAGTTCTTC
TRBJ2-5 TRBD2 TRBV5-6 NA CASSFFIAGEQETQYF TGTGCCAGCAGCTTCTTCATAGCGGGGGAGCAAGAGACCCAGTACTTC
TRBJ1-2 NA TRBV6-1 once CASSGTYRGYTF TGTGCCAGCAGTGGAACTTACAGGGGCTACACCTTC
TRBJ2-1 NA TRBV5-6 NA CASSYEGDPVDNEQFF TGTGCCAGCAGCTATGAAGGGGACCCCGTGGACAATGAGCAGTTCTTC
TRBJ2-2 NA TRBV2 NA CASASPANTGELFF TGTGCCAGCGCGTCGCCCGCGAACACCGGGGAGCTGTTTTTT
TRBJ2-1 NA TRBV5-6 NA CASSLASSTYNEQFF TGTGCCAGCAGCTTGGCTTCCTCTACCTACAATGAGCAGTTCTTC
TRBJ2-3 NA TRBV11-3 medium-sized CASSLTDTQYF TGTGCCAGCAGCCTCACAGATACGCAGTATTTT
TRBJ2-2 NA TRBV28 NA CASSLLGEDHTGELFF TGTGCCAGCAGTTTATTGGGAGAAGACCACACCGGGGAGCTGTTTTTT
TRBJ1-2 NA TRBV9 NA CASSPQSRGRNYGYTF TGTGCCAGCAGCCCCCAGTCGCGAGGTAGAAACTATGGCTACACCTTC
TRBJ2-2 NA TRBV30 NA CAWTSRSTGELFF TGTGCCTGGACTTCGAGAAGCACCGGGGAGCTGTTTTTT
TRBJ2-1 NA TRBV2 NA CASSERGSSPGRGSYNEQFF TGTGCCAGCAGTGAAAGAGGGTCAAGTCCAGGTAGAGGGTCCTACAATGAGCAGTTCTTC
TRBJ2-7 NA TRBV4-3 NA CASSHRNSSYEQYF TGCGCCAGCAGCCACAGAAATAGCTCCTACGAGCAGTACTTC
TRBJ1-3 NA TRBV7-8 NA CASSPQGGFGNTIYF TGTGCCAGCAGCCCCCAGGGAGGGTTCGGAAACACCATATATTTT
TRBJ2-7 NA TRBV29-1 NA CSAWVGSEQYF TGCAGCGCCTGGGTCGGGAGTGAGCAGTACTTC
TRBJ2-1 NA TRBV5-1 NA CACRVHNGEGEQFF TGCGCCTGCAGGGTGCACAACGGGGAAGGTGAGCAGTTCTTC
TRBJ1-5 NA TRBV6-5 NA CASSYEGNQPQHF TGTGCCAGCAGTTATGAGGGGAATCAGCCCCAGCATTTT
TRBJ1-3 NA TRBV19 NA CASKTGYSGNTIYF TGTGCCAGTAAGACAGGTTACTCTGGAAACACCATATATTTT
TRBJ1-5 NA TRBV10-3 NA CAISESHGPGDQPQHF TGTGCCATCAGTGAGTCGCACGGGCCGGGGGATCAGCCCCAGCATTTT
TRBJ1-1 TRBD1 TRBV5-1 NA CASSLDGQGEAFF TGCGCCAGCAGCTTGGACGGACAGGGCGAAGCTTTCTTT
TRBJ2-5 TRBD2 TRBV6-6 once CASSFPSGAETQYF TGTGCCAGCAGTTTCCCTAGCGGGGCAGAGACCCAGTACTTC
TRBJ2-6 NA TRBV29-1 NA CSVELAAGATYGANVLTF TGCAGCGTTGAGTTGGCGGCAGGAGCTACGTATGGGGCCAACGTCCTGACTTTC
TRBJ1-2 NA TRBV10-3 NA CAISAVGDYGYTF TGTGCCATCAGTGCAGTCGGGGACTATGGCTACACCTTC
TRBJ1-1 NA TRBV4-2 NA CASSPRDGDTEAFF TGTGCCAGCAGCCCCCGGGACGGGGACACTGAAGCTTTCTTT
TRBJ1-5 NA TRBV4-1 NA CASSQALLTGLGDSNQPQHF TGCGCCAGCAGCCAAGCGCTTTTGACAGGCCTCGGGGATAGCAATCAGCCCCAGCATTTT
TRBJ2-7 NA TRBV30 NA CASYSGSYEQYF TGTGCCTCTTATAGCGGATCCTACGAGCAGTACTTC
TRBJ2-5 TRBD2 TRBV28 once CASSWVGRDPTQYF TGTGCCAGCAGTTGGGTCGGGAGGGATCCGACCCAGTACTTC
TRBJ2-7 NA TRBV28 NA CASSNLSRPKEF TGTGCCAGCAGTAACCTCAGCCGGCCCAAGGAATTC
TRBJ2-1 NA TRBV2 NA CASSEALRGQFF TGTGCCAGCAGTGAAGCGCTTAGGGGGCAGTTCTTC
TRBJ1-6 TRBD1 TRBV27 NA CASSLSRQGADSPLHF TGTGCCAGCAGTTTATCGAGGCAGGGGGCGGATTCACCCCTCCACTTT
TRBJ2-2 NA TRBV4-1 NA CASSQGGGAGVTGELFF TGCGCCAGCAGCCAAGGAGGGGGGGCCGGGGTCACCGGGGAGCTGTTTTTT
TRBJ2-3 TRBD2 TRBV10-3 NA CAISESGTSGDYTDTQYF TGTGCCATCAGTGAGTCCGGGACTAGCGGGGACTACACAGATACGCAGTATTTT
TRBJ2-5 NA TRBV19 NA CASSITATRGETQYF TGTGCCAGTAGTATAACGGCGACAAGGGGGGAGACCCAGTACTTC
TRBJ1-4 NA TRBV18 NA CASSPRTRVGAEKLFF TGTGCCAGCTCACCACGTACCCGGGTAGGGGCTGAAAAACTGTTTTTT
TRBJ2-2 NA TRBV9 NA CASSVRGGLAGELFF TGTGCCAGCAGCGTTCGTGGGGGCCTGGCCGGGGAGCTGTTTTTT
TRBJ1-2 NA TRBV5-1 NA CASSPTQIANYGYTF TGCGCCAGCAGCCCTACCCAAATAGCTAACTATGGCTACACCTTC